A selection of T cell receptor beta chains follows, all from one sample in a study of Graves' ophthalmopathy and Graves' hyperthyroidism. One entry per CDR3 protein results from TCRdb running MiXCR on the multiplex PCR reads. This sample carries hundreds of thousands of distinct CDR3 sequences, roughly two fifths of them seen once, and the ten largest clones take over 2.5%. The sample was peripheral blood. The receptors derive from an adult man with Graves' ophthalmopathy. Both conserved end residues are part of each CDR3. A D gene is named only where the DNA matches it firmly. Clone size is stated in some rows and not others, as once, few, many or a class when expanded.

TRBV6-6	TRBJ2-7	.	.	TGTGCCAGCAGCCACCAAGTTTTGAGCGAGCAGTACTTC	CASSHQVLSEQYF
TRBV20-1	TRBJ1-5	many	.	TGCAGTGCTAGAGAAGGAGGGAATCAGCCCCAGCATTTT	CSAREGGNQPQHF
TRBV19	TRBJ2-7	.	.	TGTGCCAGTAGTTCATCATACGAGCAGTGCTTC	CASSSSYEQCF
TRBV19	TRBJ1-2	.	.	TGTGCCAGTAGTATAGCTGGGTATGGCTACACCTTC	CASSIAGYGYTF
TRBV7-2	TRBJ2-5	.	.	TGTGCCAGCAGCTTAGGGACGCCCGGTGGAGAGACCCAGTACTTC	CASSLGTPGGETQYF
TRBV10-3	TRBJ2-7	.	TRBD2	TGTGCCATCACCTCTAGCGGCGGATCCTACGAGCAGTACTTC	CAITSSGGSYEQYF
TRBV2	TRBJ1-6	.	.	TGTGCCAGCAGTGGAGAGGACCGTACACCCCTCCACTTT	CASSGEDRTPLHF
TRBV6-6	TRBJ2-7	few	.	TGTGCCAGCAGTTACCCCCCGGGGGAGGGGGGCTACGAGCAGTACTTC	CASSYPPGEGGYEQYF
TRBV2	TRBJ2-2	many	.	TGTGCCAGCAGTGGTAGGAGCGGAATCGGGGAGCTGTTTTTT	CASSGRSGIGELFF
TRBV2	TRBJ1-5	.	.	TGTGCCAGCAGTTCGCTAGCGGGACCCCAGCATTTT	CASSSLAGPQHF
TRBV10-3	TRBJ1-2	once	TRBD1	TGTGCCATCCGGCAGGGGGCGCAGGGCTACACCTTC	CAIRQGAQGYTF
TRBV4-3	TRBJ2-3	.	TRBD2	TGCGCCAGCAGCCAGGGGACTAGCGGGAGTTATACGCAGTATTTT	CASSQGTSGSYTQYF
TRBV7-9	TRBJ2-6	.	TRBD1	TGTGCCAGCAGGGACAGGGGCTCCACTGAAGCTTTC	CASRDRGSTEAF
TRBV19	TRBJ2-7	many	.	TGTGCCAGTAGTATCCGAGGGTACGAGCAGTACTTC	CASSIRGYEQYF
TRBV5-4	TRBJ2-6	few	.	TGTGCCAGCAGCTTGGTTGGGGGCGCTATGTCTGGGGCCAACGTCCTGACTTTC	CASSLVGGAMSGANVLTF
TRBV2	TRBJ1-2	many	TRBD1	TGTGCCAGCAGTGCCGACAGGGGACCCTATGGCTACACCTTC	CASSADRGPYGYTF
TRBV11-3	TRBJ1-6	.	TRBD1	TGTGCCAGCAGCCCCCGGGGGACAGCCAGCTCCTATAATTCACCCCTCCACTTT	CASSPRGTASSYNSPLHF
TRBV7-8	TRBJ2-6	.	TRBD1	TGTGCCAGCAGCTTATCGAGGGGGCAGAAAGGGGCCAACGTCCTGACTTTC	CASSLSRGQKGANVLTF
TRBV10-3	TRBJ2-3	many	TRBD1	TGTGCCATCCAGGGGGTCGGTGGCACAGATACGCAGTATTTT	CAIQGVGGTDTQYF
TRBV5-1	TRBJ2-7	few	TRBD2	TGCGCCAGCAGCTTAGGGACTAGCGGGAGTGACGAGCAGTACTTC	CASSLGTSGSDEQYF
TRBV24-1	TRBJ2-5	.	TRBD1	TGTGCCACCAGTGACTTGGGGACAGGGGGCGGAGAGACCCAGTACTTC	CATSDLGTGGGETQYF
TRBV3-2	TRBJ2-7	.	.	TGTGCCAGCAGCCAAGGTATTAGCGGGGAGTACGAGCAGTACTTC	CASSQGISGEYEQYF
TRBV10-3	TRBJ2-2	many	.	TGTGCCATCAGTGAACGGCCGGGCACCGGGGAGCTGTTTTTT	CAISERPGTGELFF
TRBV10-3	TRBJ2-7	many	.	TGTGCCATCAGTGGGACGCCTGGAGTAGAATCCGAGCAGTACTTC	CAISGTPGVESEQYF
TRBV7-3	TRBJ2-7	few	.	TGTGCCAGCAGCCCCCTGAGGGGCGGGGGCGGGGAGCAGTACTTC	CASSPLRGGGGEQYF
TRBV7-2	TRBJ1-1	.	TRBD1	TGCGCCAGCAGCCAAGAGCAGGGGGCGACTGAAGCTTTCTTT	CASSQEQGATEAFF
TRBV24-1	TRBJ2-1	.	TRBD2	TGTGCCACCAGTGATCGGGGCGGGAGCCCTATTTACAATGAGCAGTTCTTC	CATSDRGGSPIYNEQFF
TRBV9	TRBJ1-3	.	.	TGTGCCAGCAGCGTAGGGGACCGATCCTCTGGAAACACCATATATTTT	CASSVGDRSSGNTIYF
TRBV7-9	TRBJ2-7	.	.	TGTGCCAGCGGCGGTCAGGGTGTCCGGAACGAGCAGTACTTC	CASGGQGVRNEQYF
TRBV7-2	TRBJ1-1	.	.	TGTGCCTGGAGTGTTCTGTTAAACACTGAAGCTTTCTTT	CAWSVLLNTEAFF
TRBV5-1	TRBJ2-2	.	TRBD2	TGCGCCAGCTTCCCCGGGACTAGCGGACGGAACACCGGGGAGCTGTTTTTT	CASFPGTSGRNTGELFF
TRBV25-1	TRBJ2-3	.	TRBD1	TGTGCCAGCAGTGACCTTACAGGGGTGGGAGATACGCAGTATTTT	CASSDLTGVGDTQYF
TRBV10-3	TRBJ1-1	many	.	TGTGCCATCAGTGACAGGTCTAACACTGAAGCTTTCTTT	CAISDRSNTEAFF
TRBV7-9	TRBJ1-5	.	.	TGTGCCAGCAGCTTCGGCACTAGCGGGGCGGAGACCCAGCATTTT	CASSFGTSGAETQHF
TRBV29-1	TRBJ1-2	.	.	TGCAGCGTTGAACAGGGGAGGTGGCCTAACTATGGCTACACCTTC	CSVEQGRWPNYGYTF
TRBV25-1	TRBJ2-7	.	TRBD1	TGTGCCAGCTCAAAAGGGACAGGGGCTCCCTCGTACGAGCAGTACTTC	CASSKGTGAPSYEQYF
TRBV7-9	TRBJ1-2	many	.	TGTGCCAGCAGCTCCACTCCTGGACAAATGGATGGCTACACCTTC	CASSSTPGQMDGYTF
TRBV29-1	TRBJ1-2	once	TRBD1	TGCAGCGGGGACAGGGGCGGCTATGGCTACACCTTC	CSGDRGGYGYTF
TRBV20-1	TRBJ2-7	.	.	TGCAGTGCTAGACTCCCGCCCACAGGAGATTCCTACGGGCAGTACTTC	CSARLPPTGDSYGQYF
TRBV9	TRBJ2-5	few	.	TGTGCCAGCAGTTACGGGGGTGTAGGGGATCAGGAGACCCAGTACTTC	CASSYGGVGDQETQYF
TRBV6-2/TRBV6-3	TRBJ1-1	.	.	TGTGCCAGCAGTTACTTCGGCGGGACTGAGAACACTGAAGCTTTCTTT	CASSYFGGTENTEAFF
TRBV10-3	TRBJ1-2	.	TRBD1	TGTGCCATCAGTTCGACAGGGGTATATGGCTACACCTTC	CAISSTGVYGYTF
TRBV2	TRBJ1-3	.	.	TGTGCCAGCAGTGGGACCCCCGGGACATCTTCTCCCTATTTT	CASSGTPGTSSPYF
TRBV6-6	TRBJ2-5	few	.	TGTGCCAGCAGTGGGTCTCACTCTAGGGGAGAGACCCAGTACTTC	CASSGSHSRGETQYF
TRBV5-6	TRBJ2-7	few	.	TGTGCCAGCAGCTTGGCTGGGCAGGGGGGGTACGAGCAGTACTTC	CASSLAGQGGYEQYF
TRBV19	TRBJ1-2	.	TRBD1	TGTGCCAGTAGCGGACAGGGCACAGAGGGCTACACCTTC	CASSGQGTEGYTF
TRBV5-6	TRBJ1-4	.	.	TGTGCCAGCAGCTTTGGTGCCGGGGGGCCTAATGAAAAACTGTTTTTT	CASSFGAGGPNEKLFF
TRBV12-3/TRBV12-4	TRBJ2-2	many	.	TGTGCCAGCAGTTTATGGGGTACCGGGGAGCTGTTTTTT	CASSLWGTGELFF